This paragraph covers one TCR beta chain sequence. The data stem from a study of blood T cell repertoires in COVID-19. Across the study: The United States, Italy and Spain were the sources of the acute and convalescent COVID-19 samples. T cells, B-cell-depleted T cells, or PBMCs provided the cDNA or gDNA that served as material.

Trimming took off 0 bases at V and 4 bases at J, with 13 bases between the two ends. Germline V CDR1 and CDR2: MNHEY, SVGAGI. CDR3 length: 15 amino acids. Per the authors' pipeline: Reference gene primer amplification yielded estimated nucleated cell counts. TCRdb's copy holds only in-frame clones and misses some; the assay was immunoSEQ multiplex PCR. The V and J calls and clone size are taken from that table; D and trimming were inferred from the DNA. The data show 63,000 or so clones, 88% seen once. Sequences were obtained from peripheral blood. The chain uses TRBV6-5 and TRBJ2-7, with D perhaps matching TRBD2 (5 bases). This clonotype originated in a human donor in a cohort sampled during active COVID-19. The CDR3 DNA follows: TGTGCCAGCAGTTACTCGGCTAGCTCAACGTACGAGCAGTACTTC. Translation gives CASSYSASSTYEQYF.